This T cell receptor (beta chain) was identified during a study of cytomegalovirus exposure and HLA in healthy donors. General observations from the study: TCR sequences were mostly rare, though some public TCRs occurred in many donors. It was 150 to 200 TCR beta chains that were listed as cytomegalovirus-associated.

With respect to this clone: The target antigen is unknown. The junction departs from the called germline gene at one end, perhaps through a read error.

Profiled with immunoSEQ multiplex PCR; TCRdb holds only in-frame clones, not every one. Found here are 100,000 to 150,000 clones, about 88% of them singletons; the top ten hold about 1.2%. The CDR3 loop spans 12 amino acids. Germline V gives CDR1 SNHLY, CDR2 FYNNEI. Sequenced sample: PBMCs. The sequence was obtained from a woman between 18 and 30 years old in good health and CMV-seronegative. This chain joins TRBV2 and TRBJ2-5; no definite D call. The CDR3 nucleotides read TGTGCCAGCAGTTTATCGGAAGAGGCCCAGTACTTC. Translated: CASSLSEEAQYF.